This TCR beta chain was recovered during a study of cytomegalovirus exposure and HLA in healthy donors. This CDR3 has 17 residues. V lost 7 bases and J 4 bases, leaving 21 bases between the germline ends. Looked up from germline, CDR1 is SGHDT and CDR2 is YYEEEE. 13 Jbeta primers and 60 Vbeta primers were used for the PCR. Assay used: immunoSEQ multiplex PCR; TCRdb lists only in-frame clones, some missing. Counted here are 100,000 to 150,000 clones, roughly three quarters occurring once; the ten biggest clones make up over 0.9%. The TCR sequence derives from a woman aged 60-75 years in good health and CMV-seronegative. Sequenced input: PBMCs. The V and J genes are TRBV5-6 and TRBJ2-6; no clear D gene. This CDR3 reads CASGPWATRTGANVLTF. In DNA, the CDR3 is TGTGCCAGCGGCCCTTGGGCCACGCGTACCGGGGCCAACGTCCTGACTTTC.